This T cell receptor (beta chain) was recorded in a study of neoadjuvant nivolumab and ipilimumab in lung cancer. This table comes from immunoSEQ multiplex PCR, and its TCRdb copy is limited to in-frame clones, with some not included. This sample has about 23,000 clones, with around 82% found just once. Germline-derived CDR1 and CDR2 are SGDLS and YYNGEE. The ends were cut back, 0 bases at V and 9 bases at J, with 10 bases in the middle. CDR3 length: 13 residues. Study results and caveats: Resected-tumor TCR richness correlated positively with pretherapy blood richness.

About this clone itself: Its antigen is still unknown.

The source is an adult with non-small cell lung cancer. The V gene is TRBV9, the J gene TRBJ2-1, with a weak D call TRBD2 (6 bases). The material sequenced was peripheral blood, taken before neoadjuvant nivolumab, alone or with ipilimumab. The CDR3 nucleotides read TGTGCCAGCAGCGTAGGGAGAGCGGGTGAGCAGTTCTTC. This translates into CASSVGRAGEQFF. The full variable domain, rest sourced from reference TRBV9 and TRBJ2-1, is DSGVTQTPKHLITATGQRVTLRCSPRSGDLSVYWYQQSLDQGLQFLIQYYNGEERAKGNILERFSAQQFPDLHSELNLSSLELGDSALYFCASSVGRAGEQFFGPGTRLTVL.